Below, 30 T cell receptor beta chains from the same sample are listed, as sequenced in a study of beta chain features in type 1 diabetes listed by TCRdb under 2018. Results the study describes overall, beyond this receptor: In all four CD4+ subsets, TCRB CDR3 length was moderately but significantly shorter in type 1 diabetes patients.

No antigen is known for these receptors. Receptor amplification or capture employed the immunoSEQ multiplex PCR assay. All of the isolated RNA was reverse transcribed with the High Capacity cDNA Reverse Transcription Kit, so expressed TCRB transcripts were sequenced. Sourced from immuneACCESS, this table was stored by TCRdb with only in-frame sequences that have V and J called. A share of the clones is absent; for the studies checked, an unresolved V gene accounts for under half, and the remainder has no known explanation. This sample comprises around 340,000 clones, about a tenth of them detected only once. The ten largest clones represent more than 0.8% of the sample. Source material: central memory CD4+ T cells from blood. Source of these receptors: a man aged 25 to 40 with type 1 diabetes.

The CDR3 coding sequence is TGTGCCAGCAGCGCAGCGGGGTTCGGAAACACCATATATTTT. Protein sequence: CASSAAGFGNTIYF. V and J are TRBV7-2 and TRBJ1-3; D is ambiguous. Trimming left V 5 bases short and J 4 bases short, with 12 bases between. CDR3 size: 14 residues. CDR1 is SGHTA and CDR2 is FQGNSA in the germline V gene.

The CDR3 nucleotides are TGTGCCAGTAGTATTACTCTAGCGGTCAATGAGCAGTTCTTC. The encoded protein is CASSITLAVNEQFF. The chain is built from TRBV19 and TRBJ2-1, with 7 bases identical to TRBD2. The CDR3 consists of 14 residues. Unmatched junction bases numbered 5, after V lost 3 bases and J lost 6 bases. Germline-derived CDR1 and CDR2 are LNHDA and SQIVND (reference sequence).

V gene TRBV11-2 combines with J gene TRBJ2-5, with 9 nucleotides matching TRBD1. Germline V CDR1 and CDR2: SGHAT, FQNNGV. Trimming removed 6 bases from V and 5 bases from J; junction bases left unmatched: 10. CDR3 size: 15 residues. CDR3 nucleotide sequence: TGTGCCAGCAGACCGGGACAGGGAATTTTTGAGACCCAGTACTTC. Encoded protein: CASRPGQGIFETQYF.

The chain uses TRBV7-2 and TRBJ2-5; 10 nucleotides line up with TRBD1. This CDR3 is built from 15 residues. CDR1 SGHTA and CDR2 FQGNSA come from the germline V gene. The junction had 2 bases not matched to a gene; V was cut back by 4 bases and J by 0 bases. CDR3 sequence reads: CASSSGQGYQETQYF. The CDR3 DNA reads as TGTGCCAGCAGCTCGGGACAGGGGTACCAAGAGACCCAGTACTTC. The entire variable domain, with the rest obtained from reference TRBV7-2 and TRBJ2-5, is as follows: GAGVSQSPSNKVTEKGKDVELRCDPISGHTALYWYRQSLGQGLEFLIYFQGNSAPDKSGLPSDRFSAERTGGSVSTLTIQRTQQEDSAVYLCASSSGQGYQETQYFGPGTRLLVL.

This clone was counted only a few times. Within the sample, other DNA sequences also encode this same CDR3. The chain combines TRBV4-3 with TRBJ1-4; possibly TRBD1 for D (6 bases). In germline, CDR1 is LGHNA, CDR2 YSLEER. The CDR3 covers 14 residues. Trimming pared 6 bases from V and 5 bases from J, leaving 13 bases between. CDR3 region: CASSRGQGNEKLFF. The CDR3 DNA sequence: TGCGCCAGCAGTCGGGGACAAGGGAATGAAAAACTGTTTTTT.

This clone was counted only a few times. CDR3 protein: CASTPTSGDRETQYF. CDR3 DNA sequence: TGTGCCAGCACTCCGACTAGCGGGGATAGAGAGACCCAGTACTTC. The V call is TRBV9, the J call TRBJ2-5, with 11 bases fitting TRBD2. CDR3 size: 15 residues. In germline, CDR1 is SGDLS, CDR2 YYNGEE. V lost 6 bases to trimming and J lost 4 bases; unmatched junction nucleotides: 8.

V usage is TRBV5-1 and J usage is TRBJ1-4, with 8 positions matching TRBD1. Germline V gives CDR1 SGHRS, CDR2 YFSETQ. With 4 bases clipped from V and 7 bases from J, the junction kept 9 bases outside the gene matches. The CDR3 is made up of 15 amino acids. CDR3 in DNA: TGCGCCAGCAGCCCCCCCGACAGGGGAGGTGAAAAACTGTTTTTT. Translated: CASSPPDRGGEKLFF. Full variable domain (missing parts from reference TRBV5-1 and TRBJ1-4): KAGVTQTPRYLIKTRGQQVTLSCSPISGHRSVSWYQQTPGQGLQFLFEYFSETQRNKGNFPGRFSGRQFSNSRSEMNVSTLELGDSALYLCASSPPDRGGEKLFFGSGTQLSVL.

This clone was picked up a small number of times. The same CDR3 also results from other DNA sequences found in this sample. The chain combines TRBV7-9 with TRBJ1-2; unclear D gene. Germline V gene lookup returns CDR1 SEHNR and CDR2 FQNEAQ (reference sequence). The CDR3 has 12 residues. V gave up 7 bases and J gave up 3 bases, with 9 bases separating them. DNA of the CDR3: TGTGCCAGCAACCGACAAGACTATGGCTACACCTTC. Its translation is CASNRQDYGYTF.

This clone occurred a few times. V gene TRBV18 combines with J gene TRBJ1-6; possibly TRBD1 for D (5 bases). This CDR3 contains 14 residues. Trimming removed 6 bases from V and 8 bases from J, with 14 bases in between. Germline loops: CDR1 KGHSH, CDR2 LQKENI. As DNA, the CDR3 is TGTGCCAGCTCGGGGGTGGATACCCATTCACCCCTCCACTTT. This codes for CASSGVDTHSPLHF. The full variable domain, with the rest looked up from reference TRBV18 and TRBJ1-6, is NAGVMQNPRHLVRRRGQEARLRCSPMKGHSHVYWYRQLPEEGLKFMVYLQKENIIDESGMPKERFSAEFPKEGPSILRIQQVVRGDSAAYFCASSGVDTHSPLHFGNGTRLTVT.

The gene calls are TRBV5-4 and TRBJ2-4, with D tentatively TRBD1 (5 bases). Trimming left V 0 bases short and J 0 bases short, with 10 bases between. CDR3 length: 16 amino acids. Germline lookup yields CDR1 SGHNT and CDR2 YYREEE (reference sequence). The chain's CDR3 is CASSLATDRAKNIQYF. The CDR3 nucleotides read TGTGCCAGCAGCTTGGCGACTGACAGAGCCAAAAACATTCAGTACTTC.

In this sample, this clone turned up a few times. The chain has TRBV28 and TRBJ2-1, with D uncertain. The length of the CDR3 is 15 residues. V shed 5 bases and J shed 9 bases, with 20 bases lying between them. Germline CDR1 reads MDHEN; CDR2 reads SYDVKM. The CDR3 reads CASSQTDLGMREQFF. CDR3 nucleotide sequence: TGTGCCAGCAGTCAAACGGACCTTGGGATGCGTGAGCAGTTCTTC.

This chain joins TRBV7-9 and TRBJ1-2, with D possibly TRBD1 on 5 matching bases. Germline V gene lookup returns CDR1 SEHNR and CDR2 FQNEAQ (reference sequence). This CDR3 spans 13 amino acids. Trimming stripped 1 base from V and 3 bases from J, with 6 bases between. The CDR3 loop is CASSLVGDYGYTF. DNA for the CDR3: TGTGCCAGCAGCTTAGTGGGGGACTATGGCTACACCTTC.

A few counts support this clone. The chain employs TRBV5-6 and TRBJ2-3, with 10 bases that match TRBD2. The V segment lost 7 bases and the J segment 2 bases; nucleotides outside the gene matches: 10. CDR1 and CDR2 from the germline V gene are SGHDT and YYEEEE. This CDR3 is 16 amino acids long. As DNA, the CDR3 is TGTGCCAGCCTGACCGTAGCGGGGGGTCCCACAGATACGCAGTATTTT. This translates into CASLTVAGGPTDTQYF.

This clone has at least ten counts. The chain couples TRBV11-2 to TRBJ2-3; 11 bases align to TRBD2. Germline CDR1 SGHAT, CDR2 FQNNGV. This CDR3 has 15 residues. V shed 5 bases and J 3 bases; nucleotides not matched to a gene: 4. Here the CDR3 DNA reads TGTGCCAGCAGCAGTTCTAGCGGGGGGACAGATACGCAGTATTTT. Residues: CASSSSSGGTDTQYF.

The chain combines TRBV5-1 with TRBJ2-3; TRBD2 agrees at 7 bases. In germline, CDR1 is SGHRS, CDR2 YFSETQ. The CDR3 is made up of 17 amino acids. J lost 5 bases, V lost 4 bases, and 16 bases had no gene match. The CDR3 is CASSTPWGSGGGDTQYF. The CDR3 DNA follows: TGCGCCAGCAGCACCCCATGGGGGTCGGGGGGTGGAGATACGCAGTATTTT.

This chain joins TRBV19 and TRBJ2-2; the D gene is possibly TRBD1 (6 bases). Between the trimmed V and J ends, which lost 4 bases and 1 base, there was a span of 10 bases. This CDR3 comprises 15 residues. From germline, CDR1 is LNHDA and CDR2 SQIVND (reference sequence). The CDR3 DNA reads TGTGCCAGTAGTAACCGACAGGTGAACACCGGGGAGCTGTTTTTT. Residues: CASSNRQVNTGELFF. The whole variable domain, filled in from reference TRBV19 and TRBJ2-2, reads DGGITQSPKYLFRKEGQNVTLSCEQNLNHDAMYWYRQDPGQGLRLIYYSQIVNDFQKGDIAEGYSVSREKKESFPLTVTSAQKNPTAFYLCASSNRQVNTGELFFGEGSRLTVL.

This clone came up a few times. The chain employs TRBV6-5 and TRBJ2-7; D is uncertain. CDR1 MNHEY and CDR2 SVGAGI come from the germline V gene. The CDR3 has 13 residues. Trimming shortened V by 4 bases and J by 3 bases, and 10 bases separated the two germline ends. This CDR3 reads CASSSRPDYEQYF. CDR3 coding DNA: TGTGCCAGCAGTTCCAGACCGGACTACGAGCAGTACTTC.

There are many counts of this clone. This sequence joins TRBV6-4 and TRBJ2-3, with 8 bases lining up with TRBD2. Trimming removed 2 bases from V and 4 bases from J; junction bases left unmatched: 2. Germline V gene sequence: CDR1 MRHNA, CDR2 SNTAGT. The CDR3 loop spans 14 amino acids. Here the CDR3 reads CASSDGAGADTQYF. The CDR3 bases are TGTGCCAGCAGTGACGGAGCGGGGGCAGATACGCAGTATTTT.

This clone was seen a few times. This chain connects TRBV10-3 to TRBJ2-7, with TRBD2 matching 10 bases. Germline V CDR1 and CDR2: ENHRY, SYGVKD. Trimming removed 4 bases from V and 2 bases from J; junction bases left unmatched: 14. The CDR3 covers 18 residues. CDR3 coding DNA: TGTGCCATCAGTGGAGAGCGGGCGGGACTAGCGATCACCTACGAGCAGTACTTC. It yields the protein CAISGERAGLAITYEQYF.

As for this clone: This may arise from a read error, as a much more abundant clone is one base away. The chain couples TRBV2 to TRBJ2-2; D not resolved. The CDR3 runs to 14 residues. Trimming shortened V by 6 bases and J by 1 base, and 9 bases separated the two germline ends. CDR1 SNHLY and CDR2 FYNNEI come from the germline V gene. The CDR3 reads CASSLDRNTGELFF. The CDR3 nucleotides are TGTGCCAGCAGCCTCGACCGGAACACCGGGGAGCTGTTTTTT. The full variable domain, its missing parts supplied by reference TRBV2 and TRBJ2-2, is EPEVTQTPSHQVTQMGQEVILRCVPISNHLYFYWYRQILGQKVEFLVSFYNNEISEKSEIFDDQFSVERPDGSNFTLKIRSTKLEDSAMYFCASSLDRNTGELFFGEGSRLTVL.

Only a few counts were recorded for this clone. The V and J genes are TRBV7-2 and TRBJ2-3; 10 nucleotides agree with TRBD2. Germline CDR1 and CDR2: SGHTA and FQGNSA. The length of the CDR3 is 14 residues. Unmatched junction bases numbered 5, after V lost 5 bases and J lost 6 bases. For the CDR3, the DNA is TGTGCCAGCAGCCTTAGCGGGGGGCCCGATACGCAGTATTTT. Protein sequence: CASSLSGGPDTQYF.

The chain couples TRBV30 to TRBJ1-4; 7 nucleotides align to TRBD1. This CDR3 has 14 amino acids. Germline loops: CDR1 GTSNPN, CDR2 SVGIG (reference sequence). Trimming at V came to 3 bases and at J to 7 bases, leaving 8 bases not matched to a gene. The CDR3 reads CAWSTGVGSEKLFF. As DNA, the CDR3 is TGTGCCTGGAGCACAGGGGTGGGAAGTGAAAAACTGTTTTTT. The whole variable domain, filled in from reference TRBV30 and TRBJ1-4, reads SQTIHQWPATLVQPVGSPLSLECTVEGTSNPNLYWYRQAAGRGLQLLFYSVGIGQISSEVPQNLSASRPQDRQFILSSKKLLLSDSGFYLCAWSTGVGSEKLFFGSGTQLSVL.

The chain recombines TRBV9 with TRBJ2-2; maybe TRBD2 (6 bases). Per germline, CDR1 SGDLS and CDR2 YYNGEE. This CDR3 comprises 16 residues. Trimming took 4 bases from V and 2 from J, leaving 15 bases between them. CDR3 sequence: CASSRGGIANTGELFF. Here the CDR3 DNA reads TGTGCCAGCAGCCGTGGGGGGATAGCTAACACCGGGGAGCTGTTTTTT. Looking up the rest from reference TRBV9 and TRBJ2-2 gives the full variable domain: DSGVTQTPKHLITATGQRVTLRCSPRSGDLSVYWYQQSLDQGLQFLIQYYNGEERAKGNILERFSAQQFPDLHSELNLSSLELGDSALYFCASSRGGIANTGELFFGEGSRLTVL.

This clone occurred a few times. The rearrangement links TRBV28 to TRBJ2-3, with no clear D. The CDR3 is 11 residues long. The germline V and J ends were trimmed by 6 bases and 3 bases, with 4 bases remaining between them. CDR1 MDHEN and CDR2 SYDVKM come from the germline V gene. In nucleotides, the CDR3 is TGTGCCAGCAGAATAACAGATACGCAGTATTTT. This sequence encodes CASRITDTQYF.

This clone was detected only a few times. The chain links TRBV7-8 to TRBJ2-4; D is undetermined. Germline V gene sequence: CDR1 SGHVS, CDR2 FQNEAQ. The ends were cut back, 1 base at V and 1 base at J, with 8 bases in the middle. This CDR3 contains 15 residues. The CDR3: CASSLDRAAKNIQYF. Written as DNA, the CDR3 is TGTGCCAGCAGCTTAGATAGGGCGGCCAAAAACATTCAGTACTTC. The entire variable domain, with the rest obtained from reference TRBV7-8 and TRBJ2-4, is as follows: GAGVSQSPRYKVAKRGQDVALRCDPISGHVSLFWYQQALGQGPEFLTYFQNEAQLDKSGLPSDRFFAERPEGSVSTLKIQRTQQEDSAVYLCASSLDRAAKNIQYFGAGTRLSVL.

There are a few counts of this clone. This chain uses TRBV7-9 with TRBJ2-1, with 7 bases lining up with TRBD2. Germline V lookup: CDR1 SEHNR, CDR2 FQNEAQ (reference sequence). The CDR3 length is 17 residues. After removal of 5 bases from V and 5 bases from J, the junction contained 15 bases not matched to a gene. CDR3 protein: CASSLTRGLADNNEQFF. The CDR3 region has the DNA TGTGCCAGCAGCCTCACCCGGGGTCTAGCGGATAACAATGAGCAGTTCTTC.

This rearrangement joins TRBV5-1 to TRBJ1-4; 8 bases map to TRBD1. With 3 bases clipped from V and 4 bases from J, the junction kept 5 bases outside the gene matches. Germline V gene data show CDR1 as SGHRS and CDR2 as YFSETQ. The CDR3 has 15 amino acids. The DNA of the CDR3 is TGCGCCAGCAGCTCATGGACAGGGAATAATGAAAAACTGTTTTTT. Amino acid sequence: CASSSWTGNNEKLFF.

This clone was detected a few times. This chain links TRBV27 with TRBJ2-3; unclear D gene. Germline V CDR1 and CDR2: MNHEY, SMNVEV (reference sequence). The CDR3 runs to 15 residues. Between the trimmed V and J ends, which lost 1 base and 2 bases, there was a span of 10 bases. CDR3 region: CASSLWWTSTDTQYF. The CDR3, as DNA: TGTGCCAGCAGTTTATGGTGGACCTCCACAGATACGCAGTATTTT.

The CDR3: CASRGTATSTDTQYF. CDR3 in DNA: TGCGCCAGCCGCGGGACAGCGACTAGCACAGATACGCAGTATTTT. The chain combines TRBV5-1 with TRBJ2-3; D may be TRBD1 (7 bases). CDR3 size: 15 residues. The V and J ends lost 7 bases and 0 bases respectively, with 15 bases between them. Germline CDR1 reads SGHRS; CDR2 reads YFSETQ.

The rearrangement links TRBV7-2 to TRBJ2-3; 13 nucleotides agree with TRBD2. CDR1 and CDR2 from the germline V gene are SGHTA and FQGNSA. V gave up 1 base and J gave up 6 bases; unmatched junction bases: 4. There are 16 residues in the CDR3. CDR3 coding DNA: TGTGCCAGCAGCTTAGTGGGGACTAGCGGGGCGGATACGCAGTATTTT. Amino acids: CASSLVGTSGADTQYF.